This T cell receptor beta chain was retrieved from a study of cytotoxic CD8 clonotypes in ibrutinib-treated CLL. Study-wide context: Results showed about 24 partial and 2 complete responses; following median approximately 68 months, around 15 remained remitted, approximately 12 advanced. Study-level points and caveats: Clonality, elevated at ibrutinib response, dropped back toward baseline at progression. Sustained-remission and progressing patients had unequal sampling times.

On this clone: Its matching antigen is unknown.

Deletions cut 2 bases from V and 5 bases from J, with 15 bases between. The CDR3 is 15 amino acids. Germline values: CDR1 SGHDN, CDR2 FVKESK. The sequencing depth, 1 in 200,000 to 1 in 1 million T cells, was the target. Produced via immunoSEQ multiplex PCR; TCRdb's table is partial and in-frame only. This sample carries some 130,000 clones, over 75% of them seen once, and the ten largest clones take about 1.9%. The V call is TRBV14, the J call TRBJ2-5, with D hard to call. Here the sequenced sample was PBMCs, taken after 24 months of ibrutinib treatment. The receptor was derived from a human donor with chronic lymphocytic leukemia. For the CDR3, the DNA is TGTGCCAGCAGCCAAATCCGACTCTCTGTGGAGACCCAGTACTTC. The encoded protein is CASSQIRLSVETQYF.